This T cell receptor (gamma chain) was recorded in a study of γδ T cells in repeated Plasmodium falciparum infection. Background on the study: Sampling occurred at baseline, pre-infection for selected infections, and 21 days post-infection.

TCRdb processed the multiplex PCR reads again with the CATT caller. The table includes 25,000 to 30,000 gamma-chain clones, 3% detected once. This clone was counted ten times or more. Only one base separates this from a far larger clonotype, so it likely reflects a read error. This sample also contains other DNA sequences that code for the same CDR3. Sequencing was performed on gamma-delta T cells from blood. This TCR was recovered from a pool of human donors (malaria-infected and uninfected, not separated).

This CDR3 is CALWEGNYYKKLF. CDR3 DNA sequence: TGTGCCCTGTGGGAGGGAAATTATTATAAGAAACTCTTT. The chain uses TRGV9 and TRGJ1 or TRGJ2. This CDR3 contains 13 residues. Germline V gene data show CDR1 as GITISATS and CDR2 as ISYDGTV (reference sequence).